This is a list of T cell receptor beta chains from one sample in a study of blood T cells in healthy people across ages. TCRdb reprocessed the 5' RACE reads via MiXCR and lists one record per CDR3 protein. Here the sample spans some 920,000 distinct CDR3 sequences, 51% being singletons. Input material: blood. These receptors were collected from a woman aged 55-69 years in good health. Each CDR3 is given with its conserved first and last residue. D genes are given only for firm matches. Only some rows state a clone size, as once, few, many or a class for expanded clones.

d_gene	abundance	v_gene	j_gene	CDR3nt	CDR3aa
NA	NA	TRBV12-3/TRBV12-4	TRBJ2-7	TGTGCCAGCGGAACAGGTGGATGGACCTACGAGCAGTACTTC	CASGTGGWTYEQYF
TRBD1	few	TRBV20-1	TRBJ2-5	TGCAGTGCTAGAGCGGGACAGGGATTACAAGAGACCCAGTACTTC	CSARAGQGLQETQYF
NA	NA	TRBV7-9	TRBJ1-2	TGTGCCAGTACCCTCGCCGGGAGGGCCAACTATGGCTACACCTTC	CASTLAGRANYGYTF
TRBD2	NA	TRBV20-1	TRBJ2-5	TGCAGTGCTAGAGGGGAGGGGCTGGGAGAGACCCAGTACTTC	CSARGEGLGETQYF
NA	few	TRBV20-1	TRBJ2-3	TGCAGTGCTAGAACTCAGCCGGATACGCAGTATTTT	CSARTQPDTQYF
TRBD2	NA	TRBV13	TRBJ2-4	TGTGCCAGCAGCTCCAGGACTAGCGGAATAGCCAAAAACATTCAGTACTTC	CASSSRTSGIAKNIQYF
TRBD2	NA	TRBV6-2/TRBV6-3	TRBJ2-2	TGTGCCAGTCTAGCGGGACCGAACACCGGGGAGCTGTTTTTT	CASLAGPNTGELFF
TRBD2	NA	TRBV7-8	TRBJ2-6	TGTGCCAGCAGCTTAGGAGGCGGGAGATCTGGCGGGGCCAACGTCCTGACTTTC	CASSLGGGRSGGANVLTF
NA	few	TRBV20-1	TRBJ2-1	TGCAGTGCTAGCCGGGACTACAATGAGCAGTTCTTC	CSASRDYNEQFF
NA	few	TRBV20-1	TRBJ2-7	TGCAGTGCTAGAGTTTTGGGAACACTATCCTACGAGCAGTACTTC	CSARVLGTLSYEQYF
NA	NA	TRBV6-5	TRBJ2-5	TGTGCCAGCAGTTACGGGACTCTCCAAGAGACCCAGTACTTC	CASSYGTLQETQYF
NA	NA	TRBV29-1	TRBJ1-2	TGCAGCGTTGGGGGGGGCAGGGAAGCCCTAACGTATGGCTACACCTTC	CSVGGGREALTYGYTF
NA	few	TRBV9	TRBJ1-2	TGTGCCAGCAGCGGCTGGGGCCGACAAGAGTATGGCTACACCTTC	CASSGWGRQEYGYTF
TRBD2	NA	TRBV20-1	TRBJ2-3	TGCAGTGCCTTAGAGTCGGGCGGGAGGTATACGCAGTATTTT	CSALESGGRYTQYF
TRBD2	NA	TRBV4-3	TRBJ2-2	TGCGCCAGCAGCCCGTCGATGGCTAGCGGTAACACCGGGGAGCTGTTTTTT	CASSPSMASGNTGELFF
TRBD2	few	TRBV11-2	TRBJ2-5	TGTGCCAGCAGCTTCATGACTAGCGGGAGAGAAGAGACCCAGTACTTC	CASSFMTSGREETQYF
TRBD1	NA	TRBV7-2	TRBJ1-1	TGTGCCAGCAGCCTCCCGGGACAGGATGCTTTCTTT	CASSLPGQDAFF
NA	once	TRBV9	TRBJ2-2	TGTGCCAGCAGCGTAGCTCCGGATTACGGGGAGCTGTTTTTT	CASSVAPDYGELFF